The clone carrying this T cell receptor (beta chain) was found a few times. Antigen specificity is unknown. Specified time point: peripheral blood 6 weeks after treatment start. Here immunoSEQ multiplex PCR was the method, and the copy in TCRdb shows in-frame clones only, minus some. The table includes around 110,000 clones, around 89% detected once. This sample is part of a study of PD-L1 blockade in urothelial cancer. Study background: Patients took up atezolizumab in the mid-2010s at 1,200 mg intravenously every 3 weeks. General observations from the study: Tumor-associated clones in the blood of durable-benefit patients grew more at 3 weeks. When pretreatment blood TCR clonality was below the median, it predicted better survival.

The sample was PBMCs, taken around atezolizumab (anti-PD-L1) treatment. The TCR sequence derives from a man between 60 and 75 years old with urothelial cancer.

DNA of the CDR3: TGTGCCAGCAGCTTCGGACAGCGGGAGACCCAGTACTTC. This encodes CASSFGQRETQYF. The chain has TRBV5-4 and TRBJ2-5, with D possibly being TRBD1 (6 bases). Germline CDR1 reads SGHNT; CDR2 reads YYREEE (reference sequence). The CDR3 is 13 amino acids. Deletions cut 2 bases from V and 5 bases from J, with 10 bases between.